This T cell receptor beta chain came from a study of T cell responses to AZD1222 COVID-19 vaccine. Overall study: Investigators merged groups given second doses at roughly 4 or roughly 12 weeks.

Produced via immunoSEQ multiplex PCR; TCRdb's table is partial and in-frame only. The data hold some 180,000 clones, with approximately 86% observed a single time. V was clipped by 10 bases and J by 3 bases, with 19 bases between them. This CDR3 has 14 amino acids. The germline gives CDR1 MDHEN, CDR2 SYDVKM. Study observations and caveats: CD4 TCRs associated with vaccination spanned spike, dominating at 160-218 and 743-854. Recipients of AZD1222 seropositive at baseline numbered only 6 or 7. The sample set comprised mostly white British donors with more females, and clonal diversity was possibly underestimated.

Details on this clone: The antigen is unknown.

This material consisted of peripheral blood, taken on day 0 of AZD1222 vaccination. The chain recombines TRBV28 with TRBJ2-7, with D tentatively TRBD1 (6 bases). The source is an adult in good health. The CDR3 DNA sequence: TGTGCCACCCTTTTCCAGACAGGAGGCTACGAGCAGTACTTC. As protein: CATLFQTGGYEQYF.